This section outlines one TCR beta chain sequence together with its context. This sample was taken from a study of T cell responses to AZD1222 COVID-19 vaccine. J was trimmed by 6 bases and V by 2 bases; bases with no gene match: 7. This CDR3 region has 16 residues. Germline V gene sequence: CDR1 MNHEY, CDR2 SMNVEV (reference sequence). Data came from immunoSEQ multiplex PCR; TCRdb stores just in-frame clones and leaves some out. The repertoire includes over 75,000 clones, over 85% of them detected once, and around 3% sits in the top ten. J is TRBJ2-2 and V is TRBV27, with 9 bases identical to TRBD1. The sequencing used peripheral blood, collected on day 0 of AZD1222 vaccination. This receptor was obtained from an adult in good health. The CDR3 spells CASSLRGTGFAGELFF. The CDR3 DNA reads TGTGCCAGCAGTTTAAGAGGGACAGGGTTCGCCGGGGAGCTGTTTTTT.